Presented here are 23 T cell receptor beta chains from one specimen sequenced in a study of shared clonotypes between healthy human individuals (dated by TCRdb to about 2020). Receptors were amplified or captured by the immunoSEQ multiplex PCR assay. This immuneACCESS table, as held by TCRdb, lists in-frame sequences with V and J called but not all clones. Of the missing ones, under half trace to an unresolved V gene in checked studies; the others have no known cause. The sample has under 2.5 million clones on record, about nine tenths of them singletons. 0.37% of the sample rests with the top ten. The sample comprised naive CD4+ T cells from PBMCs. The cell subset or site label, read with the paper, signifies: CD45RA+ positively selected. These receptors were collected from a man between 18 and 35 years old in good health. Some clones in this sample may be carry-over from other donors' samples.

This clone has a single count. This chain uses TRBV11-2 with TRBJ1-2; perhaps TRBD1 as D (6 bases). This CDR3 spans 16 amino acids. V was pared by 6 bases and J by 5 bases, with 22 bases between. CDR1 is SGHAT and CDR2 is FQNNGV in the germline V gene. CDR3 protein: CASRHPKGETAYGYTF. DNA for the CDR3: TGTGCCAGCAGACACCCGAAGGGGGAGACTGCGTATGGCTACACCTTC.

The J gene is TRBJ1-2, the V gene TRBV6-5; D is unresolved. CDR1 and CDR2 from the germline V gene are MNHEY and SVGAGI. The V gene lost 5 bases and the J gene lost 0 bases, with 10 bases spanning the gap. The CDR3 is made up of 14 amino acids. The CDR3 DNA follows: TGTGCCAGCAGTCCGGACCGCTCTAACTATGGCTACACCTTC. Translation: CASSPDRSNYGYTF.

A remark on this clone: This specimen includes other DNA sequences encoding the same CDR3. The rearrangement uses TRBV19 and TRBJ1-2, with a weak D call TRBD1 (5 bases). CDR1 is LNHDA and CDR2 is SQIVND in the germline V gene (reference sequence). V lost 3 bases and J 4 bases, leaving 9 bases between the germline ends. CDR3 length: 13 residues. The CDR3 loop is CASSIGQGYGYTF. CDR3 in DNA: TGTGCCAGTAGTATCGGTCAGGGCTATGGCTACACCTTC. The whole variable domain, filled in from reference TRBV19 and TRBJ1-2, reads DGGITQSPKYLFRKEGQNVTLSCEQNLNHDAMYWYRQDPGQGLRLIYYSQIVNDFQKGDIAEGYSVSREKKESFPLTVTSAQKNPTAFYLCASSIGQGYGYTFGSGTRLTVV.

The chain combines TRBV7-8 with TRBJ2-1; 10 nucleotides align to TRBD2. Germline-derived CDR1 and CDR2 are SGHVS and FQNEAQ. This CDR3 has 20 amino acids. With 4 bases clipped from V and 1 base from J, the junction kept 16 bases outside the gene matches. CDR3 DNA: TGTGCCAGCAGCTCAATAACTCCCAGCCCTAGCGGGAGTTCCTACAATGAGCAGTTCTTC. Its translation: CASSSITPSPSGSSYNEQFF.

This chain connects TRBV5-8 to TRBJ1-1; no reliable D call. The CDR3 is 14 amino acids. V was cut by 4 bases and J by 5 bases, with 15 bases left in between. CDR1 is SGHTS, CDR2 YDEGEE, per germline. CDR3 sequence reads: CASSRGLIGTEAFF. The CDR3 DNA sequence: TGTGCCAGCAGCCGAGGACTCATAGGGACTGAAGCTTTCTTT.

V usage is TRBV11-2 and J usage is TRBJ2-1; no clear D. CDR3 length equals 14 residues. V lost 1 base and J 4 bases, leaving 8 bases between the germline ends. Per the germline V gene, CDR1 is SGHAT and CDR2 is FQNNGV. CDR3 residues: CASSLAPGYNEQFF. The CDR3 nucleotides read TGTGCCAGCAGCTTAGCCCCGGGTTACAATGAGCAGTTCTTC.

The rearrangement links TRBV4-3 to TRBJ2-3; 7 bases align to TRBD1. Germline CDR1 reads LGHNA; CDR2 reads YSLEER. The CDR3 has 14 residues. The V and J ends lost 6 bases and 2 bases, in that order; junction bases with no gene match: 5. CDR3 loop: CASRWTGVTDTQYF. The DNA of the CDR3 is TGCGCCAGCAGATGGACAGGTGTCACAGATACGCAGTATTTT.

This chain links TRBV19 with TRBJ2-3; 10 nucleotides align to TRBD2. The CDR3 spans 15 residues. Per germline, CDR1 LNHDA and CDR2 SQIVND (reference sequence). V lost 7 bases to trimming and J lost 2 bases; unmatched junction nucleotides: 6. CDR3 sequence reads: CASKPLAGDTDTQYF. As DNA, the CDR3 is TGTGCCAGTAAGCCTCTAGCGGGGGACACAGATACGCAGTATTTT. Combining the CDR3 with reference TRBV19 and TRBJ2-3 gives the whole variable domain DGGITQSPKYLFRKEGQNVTLSCEQNLNHDAMYWYRQDPGQGLRLIYYSQIVNDFQKGDIAEGYSVSREKKESFPLTVTSAQKNPTAFYLCASKPLAGDTDTQYFGPGTRLTVL.

The chain couples TRBV27 to TRBJ2-7, with D tentatively TRBD1 or TRBD2 (5 bases each). Germline V gene sequence: CDR1 MNHEY, CDR2 SMNVEV (reference sequence). The CDR3 covers 14 residues. V shed 5 bases and J shed 2 bases, with 13 bases lying between them. The chain's CDR3 is CASSLRDGPYEQYF. DNA for the CDR3: TGTGCCAGCAGTCTCCGGGACGGTCCCTACGAGCAGTACTTC.

V is TRBV27 and J is TRBJ2-5, with 8 bases aligning to TRBD2. This CDR3 has 14 amino acids. CDR1 MNHEY and CDR2 SMNVEV come from the germline V gene (reference sequence). Trimming took 5 bases from V and 5 from J; bases not matched to a gene: 7. This CDR3 reads CASSPRGGAETQYF. CDR3 bases: TGTGCCAGCAGTCCCCGGGGGGGGGCGGAGACCCAGTACTTC.

For this clone: The sample holds other DNA sequences that translate to the same CDR3. The V gene is TRBV28, the J gene TRBJ1-5; D is unresolved. Germline CDR1 reads MDHEN; CDR2 reads SYDVKM. Trimming left V 6 bases short and J 2 bases short, with 8 bases between. The CDR3 spans 13 residues. CDR3 in amino acids: CASRWGGNQPQHF. CDR3 sequence (DNA): TGTGCCAGCAGGTGGGGAGGCAATCAGCCCCAGCATTTT.

This chain joins TRBV28 and TRBJ1-5; the D gene is possibly TRBD1 (5 bases). V was cut by 5 bases and J by 4 bases, with 15 bases left in between. Germline CDR1 reads MDHEN; CDR2 reads SYDVKM. The CDR3 loop spans 15 amino acids. CDR3 sequence: CASSLPGTQNQPQHF. CDR3 nucleotides: TGTGCCAGCAGTCTCCCCGGGACTCAAAATCAGCCCCAGCATTTT.

The chain recombines TRBV6-6 with TRBJ2-7; 8 positions match TRBD2. The CDR3 runs 16 residues. Germline V gene lookup returns CDR1 MNHNY and CDR2 SVGAGI (reference sequence). Trimming at V came to 6 bases and at J to 1 base, leaving 11 bases not matched to a gene. CDR3 amino acids: CASSPPLAGGSYEQYF. The DNA for the CDR3 is TGTGCCAGCAGCCCTCCTCTAGCGGGCGGATCCTACGAGCAGTACTTC.

This clone came up once. The chain combines TRBV12-5 with TRBJ2-5; 9 bases are a match to TRBD1. The CDR3 contains 19 residues. V lost 0 bases, J lost 4 bases, and 15 bases stayed unmatched. Germline V CDR1 and CDR2: LGHNT, FRNRAP. The CDR3 coding sequence is TGTGCTAGTGGTTTGGTAACATCGGGACAGGGAATGGTGGGAGAGACCCAGTACTTC. Amino acids: CASGLVTSGQGMVGETQYF.

The chain has TRBV27 and TRBJ2-7; TRBD2 might be the D (5 bases). Germline loops: CDR1 MNHEY, CDR2 SMNVEV (reference sequence). Trimming left V 3 bases short and J 3 bases short, with 18 bases between. The CDR3 is 16 amino acids. In DNA, the CDR3 is TGTGCCAGCAGTTTCTTTTCGGCGGGCCGGAACTACGAGCAGTACTTC. Translation: CASSFFSAGRNYEQYF.

V is TRBV5-5 and J is TRBJ1-2; 7 nucleotides agree with TRBD1. The V gene end was trimmed by 0 bases and the J gene end by 5 bases; junction bases not matched to a gene: 4. The germline V gene encodes CDR1 SGHKS and CDR2 YYEKEE (reference sequence). The CDR3 extends over 14 amino acids. CDR3 region: CASSLGAGGYGYTF. For the CDR3, the DNA is TGTGCCAGCAGCTTGGGTGCAGGGGGGTATGGCTACACCTTC.

The J gene is TRBJ2-7, the V gene TRBV27; the match to TRBD2 covers 13 bases. Germline V gene lookup returns CDR1 MNHEY and CDR2 SMNVEV (reference sequence). Trimming at V came to 6 bases and at J to 4 bases, leaving 9 bases not matched to a gene. The CDR3 spans 16 residues. CDR3 residues: CASSLRATSGRYEQYF. DNA for the CDR3: TGTGCCAGCAGCCTACGGGCGACTAGCGGGAGGTACGAGCAGTACTTC.

The chain links TRBV14 to TRBJ1-2; D gene unclear. V lost 2 bases, J lost 3 bases, and 7 bases lay in between. The length of the CDR3 is 13 residues. Germline V CDR1 and CDR2: SGHDN, FVKESK. The CDR3 sequence is CASSQHLDYGYTF. CDR3 sequence (DNA): TGTGCCAGCAGCCAACACCTCGACTATGGCTACACCTTC.

CDR3: CASTTSAGGPADTQYF. The CDR3 nucleotides are TGTGCCAGCACCACCTCGGCGGGAGGGCCGGCAGATACGCAGTATTTT. V and J are TRBV25-1 and TRBJ2-3; 9 bases line up with TRBD2. CDR1 is MGHDK and CDR2 is SYGVNS in the germline V gene. The trim removed 7 bases at V and 4 bases at J, leaving 12 bases unmatched. The CDR3 length is 16 residues.

This clone showed up just once. The chain links TRBV6-1 to TRBJ1-4; D is possibly TRBD1 (5 bases). The V end was cut by 2 bases, the J end by 7 bases, with 8 bases between. In germline, CDR1 is MNHNS, CDR2 SASEGT. This CDR3 has 13 amino acids. The CDR3 region is CASSETRGEKLFF. As DNA, the CDR3 is TGTGCCAGCAGTGAAACTAGGGGTGAAAAACTGTTTTTT.

J is TRBJ2-7 and V is TRBV30; 14 bases align to TRBD2. CDR1 GTSNPN and CDR2 SVGIG come from the germline V gene (reference sequence). The V gene end was trimmed by 3 bases and the J gene end by 9 bases; junction bases not matched to a gene: 4. This CDR3 is 13 amino acids long. The CDR3 sequence is CAWSRGTSGGQYF. The CDR3 bases are TGTGCCTGGAGCCGGGGGACTAGCGGGGGGCAGTACTTC.

The genes are TRBV18 and TRBJ1-1; 11 nucleotides match TRBD1. Germline trimming cut 3 bases from V and 10 bases from J; bases unmatched to any gene: 1. Germline lookup yields CDR1 KGHSH and CDR2 LQKENI. The CDR3 loop spans 12 amino acids. DNA for the CDR3: TGTGCCAGCTCACCGGGGACAGGGGGAGCTTTCTTT. Translation: CASSPGTGGAFF.

The V call is TRBV5-5, the J call TRBJ1-5, with no clear D. V was shortened by 3 bases and J by 0 bases, with 7 bases between the two germline ends. Germline-derived CDR1 and CDR2 are SGHKS and YYEKEE (reference sequence). The CDR3 extends over 14 amino acids. The CDR3 DNA sequence: TGTGCCAGCAGCTCCGCGCATAGCAATCAGCCCCAGCATTTT. Protein: CASSSAHSNQPQHF. Supplemented by reference TRBV5-5 and TRBJ1-5, the full variable domain reads DAGVTQSPTHLIKTRGQQVTLRCSPISGHKSVSWYQQVLGQGPQFIFQYYEKEERGRGNFPDRFSARQFPNYSSELNVNALLLGDSALYLCASSSAHSNQPQHFGDGTRLSIL.